These 12 T cell receptor beta chains were all obtained from the same sample, sequenced in a study of blood T cell repertoires in COVID-19. Clones were sequenced by immunoSEQ multiplex PCR, and TCRdb holds only the in-frame ones, with some missing. The data hold 200,000 or so clones, with more than 80% observed a single time. Sequenced material: PBMCs or T cells enriched from blood (not recorded which). These TCRs come from a woman in her thirties or forties with acute COVID-19.

The rearrangement joins TRBV11-3 to TRBJ2-2; 13 positions match TRBD2. CDR3 size: 17 residues. V dropped 5 bases and J dropped 2; count of bases not matched to a gene: 5. Per germline, CDR1 SGHNT and CDR2 YENEEA. The CDR3 protein is CASSTRLAGGNTGELFF. CDR3 coding DNA: TGTGCCAGCAGCACTCGACTAGCGGGGGGAAACACCGGGGAGCTGTTTTTT.

V and J are TRBV19 and TRBJ2-5; 13 nucleotides match TRBD2. Losses at the gene ends were 10 bases for V and 5 bases for J; bases not matched to a gene: 7. Germline lookup yields CDR1 LNHDA and CDR2 SQIVND (reference sequence). The CDR3 length is 14 residues. The CDR3 DNA reads TGTGCCACCGGACTAGCGGGGGCCCTGGAGACCCAGTACTTC. This translates into CATGLAGALETQYF.

J is TRBJ2-1 and V is TRBV3-1 (or the pseudogene TRBV3-2); D gene uncertain. This CDR3 region has 11 residues. Trimming shortened V by 6 bases and J by 6 bases, and 6 bases separated the two germline ends. From germline, CDR1 is LGHDT and CDR2 YNNKEL (reference sequence). CDR3 residues: CASSRSNEQFF. CDR3 DNA: TGTGCCAGCAGTCGTAGCAATGAGCAGTTCTTC.

This clone was detected only once. This chain connects TRBV11-2 to TRBJ1-6; 8 nucleotides match TRBD1. V was clipped by 6 bases and J by 7 bases; unmatched bases: 5. The CDR3 is 14 amino acids. Looked up from germline, CDR1 is SGHAT and CDR2 is FQNNGV. CDR3 amino acids: CASSYRGLNSPLHF. The DNA of the CDR3 is TGTGCCAGCAGTTACAGGGGGTTGAATTCACCCCTCCACTTT.

This sequence joins TRBV2 and TRBJ2-2, with TRBD2 matching over 10 bases. The CDR3 has 15 residues. Trimming removed 9 bases from V and 0 bases from J; junction bases left unmatched: 4. Germline CDR1 SNHLY, CDR2 FYNNEI. The CDR3 spells CARRAGGSNTGELFF. DNA of the CDR3: TGTGCCAGAAGAGCGGGGGGGTCGAACACCGGGGAGCTGTTTTTT.

This clone was detected only a few times. The chain links TRBV7-9 to TRBJ2-1; the match to TRBD2 covers 11 bases. CDR1 is SEHNR, CDR2 FQNEAQ, per germline (reference sequence). J gave up 8 bases and V 5 bases, and 5 bases lay outside the gene matches. The CDR3 covers 14 residues. The CDR3 DNA sequence: TGTGCCAGCAGCCTGACTAGCGGGGCCGATGAGCAGTTCTTC. It is translated as CASSLTSGADEQFF.

The CDR3 protein is CASSVDSGTYNEQFF. CDR3 sequence (DNA): TGTGCCAGCAGTGTCGACAGCGGGACCTACAATGAGCAGTTCTTC. V gene TRBV6-4 combines with J gene TRBJ2-1; the match to TRBD2 covers 7 bases. This CDR3 has 15 residues. V shed 4 bases, J shed 2 bases, and the junction held 5 bases outside the gene matches. Germline loops: CDR1 MRHNA, CDR2 SNTAGT.

This chain joins TRBV2 and TRBJ2-5; 8 bases fit TRBD2. Germline CDR1 and CDR2: SNHLY and FYNNEI. V was pared by 5 bases and J by 2 bases, with 7 bases of the junction left unmatched. This CDR3 comprises 15 residues. Here the CDR3 DNA reads TGTGCCAGCAGTCCAATACTAGCGGTACAAGAGACCCAGTACTTC. Amino acids: CASSPILAVQETQYF.

The chain couples TRBV7-3 to TRBJ2-1; TRBD2 matches 13 bases. The V and J ends lost 5 bases and 6 bases, in that order; junction bases with no gene match: 7. CDR1 SGHTA and CDR2 FQGTGA come from the germline V gene. The CDR3 has 16 amino acids. Here the CDR3 DNA reads TGTGCCAGCAGCCGCACTAGCGGGGGGGCAAGCAATGAGCAGTTCTTC. It yields the protein CASSRTSGGASNEQFF.

The genes are TRBV12-5 and TRBJ2-2; TRBD1 aligns across 12 bases. The CDR3 covers 21 residues. The germline V gene has CDR1 LGHNT and CDR2 FRNRAP. Trimming at V came to 5 bases and at J to 3 bases, leaving 19 bases not matched to a gene. Here the CDR3 reads CASGDRDRGHHLPGDTGELFF. The CDR3 nucleotides are TGTGCTAGTGGTGACCGGGACAGGGGGCATCACCTTCCCGGGGACACCGGGGAGCTGTTTTTT.

V usage is TRBV21-1 and J usage is TRBJ2-3; TRBD1 was called by the table and not checked on the DNA. TRBV21-1 is shown as a pseudogene. The CDR3 is made up of 18 amino acids. The CDR3 DNA reads as TGTGCCAGCAGCAAAAAAGCTTCTCTCGGACAGGGCACAGATACGCAGTATTTT. Translating it yields CASSKKASLGQGTDTQYF.

This chain connects TRBV5-4 to TRBJ2-5, with D hard to call. V was cut by 0 bases and J by 5 bases, with 14 bases left in between. The CDR3 sequence is 15 residues long. Germline V gene data show CDR1 as SGHNT and CDR2 as YYREEE (reference sequence). CDR3 loop: CASSLAGRIWETQYF. The CDR3 region has the DNA TGTGCCAGCAGCTTGGCCGGTCGCATTTGGGAGACCCAGTACTTC.